This T cell receptor beta chain comes out of a study of CD8+ T cells in alopecia areata. cDNA prepared by RNA extraction and subsequent reverse transcription served as the template for sequencing. Libraries were prepared by immunoSEQ multiplex PCR; TCRdb keeps only in-frame clonotypes and omits some of them. There are 110,000 to 150,000 clones in the sample; about 56% occur only once, and around 15% lies in the top ten. Treatment indicated: oral pan-JAK inhibitor, 5-10 mg twice daily. Alopecia areata patients had lesional scalp punch biopsies and peripheral blood taken from them. V dropped 0 bases and J dropped 7 bases, with 7 bases sitting between them. CDR3 length: 12 residues. Looked up from germline, CDR1 is SQVTM and CDR2 is ANQGSEA.

The TCR comes from a human donor with alopecia areata. The material was CD8+ T cells sorted from blood, obtained at week 4, from a patient treated with tofacitinib. The chain employs TRBV29-1 and TRBJ2-1; no clear D gene. DNA of the CDR3: TGCAGCGTTGAAGAAGTTTGGAATGAGCAGTTCTTC. Its translation is CSVEEVWNEQFF.